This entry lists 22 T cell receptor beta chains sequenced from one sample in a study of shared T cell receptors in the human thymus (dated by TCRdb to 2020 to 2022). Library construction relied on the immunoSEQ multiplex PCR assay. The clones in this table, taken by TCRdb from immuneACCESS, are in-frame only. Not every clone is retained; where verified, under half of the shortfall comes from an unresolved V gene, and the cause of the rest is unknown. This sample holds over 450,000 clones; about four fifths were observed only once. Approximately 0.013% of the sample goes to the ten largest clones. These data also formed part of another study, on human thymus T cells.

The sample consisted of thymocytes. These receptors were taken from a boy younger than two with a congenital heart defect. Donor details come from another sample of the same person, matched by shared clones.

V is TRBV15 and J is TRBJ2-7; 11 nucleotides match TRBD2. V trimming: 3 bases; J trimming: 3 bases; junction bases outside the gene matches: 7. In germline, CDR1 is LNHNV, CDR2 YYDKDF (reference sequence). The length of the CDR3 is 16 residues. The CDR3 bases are TGTGCCACCAGCAGTGGGGCTGGGACTAGCGGCTACGAGCAGTACTTC. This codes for CATSSGAGTSGYEQYF.

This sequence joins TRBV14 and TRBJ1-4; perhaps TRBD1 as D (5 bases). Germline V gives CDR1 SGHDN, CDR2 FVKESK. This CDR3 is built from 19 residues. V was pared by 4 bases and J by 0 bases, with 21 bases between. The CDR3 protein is CASSPTDSPALATNEKLFF. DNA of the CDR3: TGTGCCAGCAGCCCCACCGACAGTCCCGCCCTTGCAACTAATGAAAAACTGTTTTTT.

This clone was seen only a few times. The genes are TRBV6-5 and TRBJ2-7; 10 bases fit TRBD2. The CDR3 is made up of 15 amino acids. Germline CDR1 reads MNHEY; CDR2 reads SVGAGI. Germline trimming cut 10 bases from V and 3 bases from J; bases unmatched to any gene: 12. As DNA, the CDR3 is TGTGCCATCCAAGTGCATCTAGCGGGAGTCTACGAGCAGTACTTC. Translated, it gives CAIQVHLAGVYEQYF.

DNA for the CDR3: TGTGCCAGCAGCTTGGGTAGCGGGGTCCAGAGGAATGAGCAGTTCTTC. Encoded protein: CASSLGSGVQRNEQFF. The rearrangement joins TRBV7-9 to TRBJ2-1, with 8 nucleotides matching TRBD2. With 3 bases clipped from V and 7 bases from J, the junction kept 11 bases outside the gene matches. Per germline, CDR1 SEHNR and CDR2 FQNEAQ (reference sequence). The CDR3 runs to 16 residues.

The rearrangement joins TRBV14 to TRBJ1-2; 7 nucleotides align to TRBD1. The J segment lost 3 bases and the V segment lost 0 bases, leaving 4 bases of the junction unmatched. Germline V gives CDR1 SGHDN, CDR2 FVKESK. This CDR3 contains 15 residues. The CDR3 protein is CASSQEERGHYGYTF. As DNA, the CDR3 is TGTGCCAGCAGCCAAGAGGAAAGGGGGCACTATGGCTACACCTTC.

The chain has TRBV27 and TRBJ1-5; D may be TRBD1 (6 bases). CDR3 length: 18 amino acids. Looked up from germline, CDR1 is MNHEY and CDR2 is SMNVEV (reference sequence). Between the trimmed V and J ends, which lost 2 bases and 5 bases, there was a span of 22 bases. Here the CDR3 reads CASSLTPSRDNPDQPQHF. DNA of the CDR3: TGTGCCAGCAGTTTAACGCCTTCAAGGGACAACCCGGATCAGCCCCAGCATTTT.

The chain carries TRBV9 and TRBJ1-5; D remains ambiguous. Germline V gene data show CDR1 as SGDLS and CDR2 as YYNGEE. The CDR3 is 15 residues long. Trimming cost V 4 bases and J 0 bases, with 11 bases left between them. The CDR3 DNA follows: TGTGCCAGCAGCTCCACCTTAGATAGCAATCAGCCCCAGCATTTT. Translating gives CASSSTLDSNQPQHF.

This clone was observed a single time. CDR3 sequence: CASNPPGEGRNEQFF. In DNA form, the CDR3 reads TGTGCCAGCAACCCTCCGGGGGAGGGCCGCAATGAGCAGTTCTTC. The genes are TRBV7-8 and TRBJ2-1; 7 positions match TRBD2. Per the germline V gene, CDR1 is SGHVS and CDR2 is FQNEAQ. Trimming cost V 7 bases and J 6 bases; bases outside gene matches: 12. CDR3 size: 15 residues. Filled out from reference TRBV7-8 and TRBJ2-1, the complete variable domain reads GAGVSQSPRYKVAKRGQDVALRCDPISGHVSLFWYQQALGQGPEFLTYFQNEAQLDKSGLPSDRFFAERPEGSVSTLKIQRTQQEDSAVYLCASNPPGEGRNEQFFGPGTRLTVL.

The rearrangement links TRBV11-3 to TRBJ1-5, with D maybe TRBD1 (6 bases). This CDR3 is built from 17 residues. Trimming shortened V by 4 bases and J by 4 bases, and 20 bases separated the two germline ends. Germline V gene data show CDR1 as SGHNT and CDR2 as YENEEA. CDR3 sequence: CASSSVGAEGRNQPQHF. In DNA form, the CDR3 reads TGTGCCAGCAGCTCGGTGGGGGCAGAGGGGCGGAATCAGCCCCAGCATTTT.

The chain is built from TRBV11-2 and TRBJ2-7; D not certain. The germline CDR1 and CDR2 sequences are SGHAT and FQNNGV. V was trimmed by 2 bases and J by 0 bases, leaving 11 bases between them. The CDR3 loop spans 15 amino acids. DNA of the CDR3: TGTGCCAGCAGCTTATCCACCGCTAGCTCCTACGAGCAGTACTTC. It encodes CASSLSTASSYEQYF.

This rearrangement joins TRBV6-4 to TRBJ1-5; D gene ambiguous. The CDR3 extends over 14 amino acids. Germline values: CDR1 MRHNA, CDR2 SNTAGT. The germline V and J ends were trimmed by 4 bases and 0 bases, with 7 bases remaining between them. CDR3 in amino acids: CASSAVYSNQPQHF. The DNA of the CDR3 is TGTGCCAGCAGTGCGGTATATAGCAATCAGCCCCAGCATTTT.

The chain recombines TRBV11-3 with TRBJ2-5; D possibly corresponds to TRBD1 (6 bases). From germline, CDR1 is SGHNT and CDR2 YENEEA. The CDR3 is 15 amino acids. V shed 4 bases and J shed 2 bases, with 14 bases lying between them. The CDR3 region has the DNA TGTGCCAGCAGCTCGCTGGGGGCGAAGCAAGAGACCCAGTACTTC. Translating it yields CASSSLGAKQETQYF.

CDR3 sequence: CASSESLAGVVYEQYF. In nucleotides, the CDR3 is TGTGCCAGCAGTGAATCTCTAGCGGGAGTTGTATACGAGCAGTACTTC. This chain connects TRBV2 to TRBJ2-7, with TRBD2 matching over 10 bases. The CDR3 contains 16 residues. The V segment lost 2 bases and the J segment 4 bases; nucleotides outside the gene matches: 8. Germline V CDR1 and CDR2: SNHLY, FYNNEI.

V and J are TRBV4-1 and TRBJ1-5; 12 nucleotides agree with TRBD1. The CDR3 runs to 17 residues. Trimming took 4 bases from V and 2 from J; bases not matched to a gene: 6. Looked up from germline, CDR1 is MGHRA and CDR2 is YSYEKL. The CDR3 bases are TGCGCCAGCAGCCCCGGGACAGGGGGCTTCGGCAATCAGCCCCAGCATTTT. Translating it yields CASSPGTGGFGNQPQHF.

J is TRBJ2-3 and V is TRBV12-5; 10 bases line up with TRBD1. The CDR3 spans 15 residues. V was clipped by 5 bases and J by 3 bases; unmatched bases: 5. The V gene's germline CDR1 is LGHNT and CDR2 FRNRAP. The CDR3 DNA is TGTGCTAGTGGTATCCGGGACAGGGGAACAGATACGCAGTATTTT. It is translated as CASGIRDRGTDTQYF.

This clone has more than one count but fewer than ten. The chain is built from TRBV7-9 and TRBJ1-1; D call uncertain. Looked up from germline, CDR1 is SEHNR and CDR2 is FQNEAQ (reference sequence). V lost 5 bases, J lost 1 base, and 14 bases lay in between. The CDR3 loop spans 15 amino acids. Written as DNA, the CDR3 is TGTGCCAGCAGCCCAAGGGAGGGTGGGAACACTGAAGCTTTCTTT. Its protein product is CASSPREGGNTEAFF. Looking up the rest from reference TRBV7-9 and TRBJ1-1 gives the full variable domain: DTGVSQNPRHKITKRGQNVTFRCDPISEHNRLYWYRQTLGQGPEFLTYFQNEAQLEKSRLLSDRFSAERPKGSFSTLEIQRTEQGDSAMYLCASSPREGGNTEAFFGQGTRLTVV.

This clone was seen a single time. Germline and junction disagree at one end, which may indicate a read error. CDR3: CAWSGMGLADWVF. CDR3 coding DNA: TGTGCCTGGAGTGGAATGGGACTAGCGGATTGGGTCTTC. The rearrangement uses TRBV30 and TRBJ2-1, with 11 bases identical to TRBD2. Germline V gives CDR1 GTSNPN, CDR2 SVGIG (reference sequence). The CDR3 contains 13 residues.

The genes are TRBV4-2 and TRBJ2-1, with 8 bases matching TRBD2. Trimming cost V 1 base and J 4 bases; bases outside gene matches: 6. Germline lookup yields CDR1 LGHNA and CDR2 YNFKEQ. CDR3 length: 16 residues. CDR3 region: CASSQGLSGTYNEQFF. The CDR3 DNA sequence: TGTGCCAGCAGCCAAGGGCTTAGCGGGACGTACAATGAGCAGTTCTTC.

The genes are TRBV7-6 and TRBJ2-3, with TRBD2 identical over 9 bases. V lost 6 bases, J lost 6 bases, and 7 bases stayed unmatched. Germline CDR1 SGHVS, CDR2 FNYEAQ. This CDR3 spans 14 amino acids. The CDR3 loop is CASRRREGRDTQYF. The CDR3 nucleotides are TGTGCCAGCAGGCGGCGGGAGGGGAGGGATACGCAGTATTTT.

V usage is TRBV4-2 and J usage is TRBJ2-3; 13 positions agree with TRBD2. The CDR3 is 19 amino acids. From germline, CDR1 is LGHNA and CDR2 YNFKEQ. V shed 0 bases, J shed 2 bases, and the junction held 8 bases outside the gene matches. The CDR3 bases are TGTGCCAGCAGCCAAGATTTAAGGACTAGCGGGAGTAACACAGATACGCAGTATTTT. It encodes CASSQDLRTSGSNTDTQYF.

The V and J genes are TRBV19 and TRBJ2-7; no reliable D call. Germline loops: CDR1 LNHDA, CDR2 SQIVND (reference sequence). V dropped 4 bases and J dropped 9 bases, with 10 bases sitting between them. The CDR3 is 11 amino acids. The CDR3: CASSKAKRQYF. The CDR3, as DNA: TGTGCCAGTAGTAAAGCCAAAAGGCAGTACTTC.

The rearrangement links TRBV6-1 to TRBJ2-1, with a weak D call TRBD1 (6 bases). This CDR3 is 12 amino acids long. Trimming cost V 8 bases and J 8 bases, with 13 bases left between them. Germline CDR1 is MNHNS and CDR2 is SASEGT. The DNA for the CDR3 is TGTGCCAGCGGGGCAGGGGCGGATGAGCAGTTCTTC. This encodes CASGAGADEQFF.